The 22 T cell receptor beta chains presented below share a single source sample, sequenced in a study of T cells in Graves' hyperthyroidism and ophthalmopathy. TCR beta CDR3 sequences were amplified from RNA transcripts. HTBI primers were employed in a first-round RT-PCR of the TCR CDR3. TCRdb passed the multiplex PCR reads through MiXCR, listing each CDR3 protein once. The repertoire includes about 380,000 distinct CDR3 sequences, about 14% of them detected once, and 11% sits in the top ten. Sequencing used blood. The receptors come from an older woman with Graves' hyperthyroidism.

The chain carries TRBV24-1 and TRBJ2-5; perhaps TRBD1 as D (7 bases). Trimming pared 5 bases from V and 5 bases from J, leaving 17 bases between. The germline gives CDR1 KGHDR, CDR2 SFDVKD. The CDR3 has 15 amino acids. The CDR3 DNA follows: TGTGCCACCAGTGCCGTGACAGGGAGGTCCGAGACCCAGTACTTC. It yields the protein CATSAVTGRSETQYF.

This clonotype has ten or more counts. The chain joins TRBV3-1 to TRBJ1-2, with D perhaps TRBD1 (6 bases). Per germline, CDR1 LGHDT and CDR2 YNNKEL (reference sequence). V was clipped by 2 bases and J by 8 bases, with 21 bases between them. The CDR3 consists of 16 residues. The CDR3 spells CASSQLIGGTHRGYTF. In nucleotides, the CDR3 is TGTGCCAGCAGCCAACTTATAGGGGGAACCCATCGAGGCTACACCTTC.

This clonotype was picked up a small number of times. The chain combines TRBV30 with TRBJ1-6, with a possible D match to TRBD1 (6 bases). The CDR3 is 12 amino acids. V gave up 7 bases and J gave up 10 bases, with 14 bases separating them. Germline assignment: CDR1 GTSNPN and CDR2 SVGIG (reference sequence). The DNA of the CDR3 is TGTGCCTCTTCGACAGGAAAATCACCCCTCCACTTT. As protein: CASSTGKSPLHF.

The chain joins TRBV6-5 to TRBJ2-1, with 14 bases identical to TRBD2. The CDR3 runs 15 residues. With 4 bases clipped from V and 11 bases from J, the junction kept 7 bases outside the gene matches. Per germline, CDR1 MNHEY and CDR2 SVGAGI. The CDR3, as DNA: TGTGCCAGCAGTTCCGGGACTAGCGGGGGTTCAAAGCAGTTCTTC. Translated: CASSSGTSGGSKQFF.

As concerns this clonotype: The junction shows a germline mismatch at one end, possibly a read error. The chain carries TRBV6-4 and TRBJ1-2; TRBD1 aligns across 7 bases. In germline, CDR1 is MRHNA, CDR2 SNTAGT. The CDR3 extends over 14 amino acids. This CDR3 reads CASGEPTGTYGYTF. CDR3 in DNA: TGTGCCAGCGGTGAACCGACAGGGACCTATGGCTACACCTTC.

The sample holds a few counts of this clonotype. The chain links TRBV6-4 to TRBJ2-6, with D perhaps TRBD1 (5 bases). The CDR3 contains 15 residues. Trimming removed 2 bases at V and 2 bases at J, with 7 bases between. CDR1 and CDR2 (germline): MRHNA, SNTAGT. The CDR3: CASSDPRAGANVLTF. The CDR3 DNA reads TGTGCCAGCAGTGACCCCAGGGCTGGGGCCAACGTCCTGACTTTC.

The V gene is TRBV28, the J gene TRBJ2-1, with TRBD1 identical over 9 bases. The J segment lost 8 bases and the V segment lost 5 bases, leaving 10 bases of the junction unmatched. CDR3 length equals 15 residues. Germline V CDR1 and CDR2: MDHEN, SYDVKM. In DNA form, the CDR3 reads TGTGCCAGCAGTGGACACAGGGGGCGGTTTGATGAGCAGTTCTTC. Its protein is CASSGHRGRFDEQFF.

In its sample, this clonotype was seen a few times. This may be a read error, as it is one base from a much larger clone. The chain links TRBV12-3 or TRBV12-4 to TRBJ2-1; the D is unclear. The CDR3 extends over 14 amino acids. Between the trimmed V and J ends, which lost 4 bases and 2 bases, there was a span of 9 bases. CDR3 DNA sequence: TGTGCCAGCAGTTCTGCAGGACCCTACAATGAGCAGTTCTTC. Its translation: CASSSAGPYNEQFF.

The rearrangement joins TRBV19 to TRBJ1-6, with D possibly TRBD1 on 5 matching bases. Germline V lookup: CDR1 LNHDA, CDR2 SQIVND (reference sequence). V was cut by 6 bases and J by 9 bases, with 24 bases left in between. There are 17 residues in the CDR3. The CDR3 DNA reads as TGTGCCAGTAGCACCCTAGCCGGGGGAGTGCGTAGTTCACCCCTCCACTTT. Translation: CASSTLAGGVRSSPLHF.

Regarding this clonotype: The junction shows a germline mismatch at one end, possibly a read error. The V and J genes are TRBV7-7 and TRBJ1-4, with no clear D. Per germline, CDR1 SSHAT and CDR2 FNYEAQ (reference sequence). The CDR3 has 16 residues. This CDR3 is CASSPLEGLANEKLFF. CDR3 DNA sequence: TGTGCTAGCAGCCCCCTTGAGGGTCTAGCTAATGAAAAACTGTTTTTT.

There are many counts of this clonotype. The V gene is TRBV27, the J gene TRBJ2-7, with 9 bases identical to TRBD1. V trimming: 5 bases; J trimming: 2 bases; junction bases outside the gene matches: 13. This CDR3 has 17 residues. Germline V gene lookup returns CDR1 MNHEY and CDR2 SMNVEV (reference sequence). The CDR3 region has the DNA TGTGCCAGCAGTCCGAAGGGACAGGGTGGACCGACCTACGAGCAGTACTTC. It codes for CASSPKGQGGPTYEQYF.

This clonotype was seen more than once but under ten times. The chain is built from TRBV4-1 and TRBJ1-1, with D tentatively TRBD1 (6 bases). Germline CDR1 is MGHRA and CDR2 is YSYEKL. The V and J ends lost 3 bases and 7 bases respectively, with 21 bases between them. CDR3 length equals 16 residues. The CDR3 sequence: CASSQSFVYREREAFF. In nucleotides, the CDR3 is TGCGCCAGCAGCCAGTCGTTTGTGTACAGGGAGCGTGAAGCTTTCTTT.

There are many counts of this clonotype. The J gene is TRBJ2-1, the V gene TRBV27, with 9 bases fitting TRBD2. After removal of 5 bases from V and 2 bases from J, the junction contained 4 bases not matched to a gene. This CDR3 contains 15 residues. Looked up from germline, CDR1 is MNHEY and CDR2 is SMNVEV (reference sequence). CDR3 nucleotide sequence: TGTGCCAGCAGTGGGGCTAGCGGGACCTACAATGAGCAGTTCTTC. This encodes CASSGASGTYNEQFF.

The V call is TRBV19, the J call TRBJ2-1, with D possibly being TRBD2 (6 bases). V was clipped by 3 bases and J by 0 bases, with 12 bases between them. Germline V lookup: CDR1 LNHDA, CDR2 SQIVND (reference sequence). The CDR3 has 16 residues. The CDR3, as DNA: TGTGCCAGTAGTATCAGTGCGGGGCGCTCCTACAATGAGCAGTTCTTC. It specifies CASSISAGRSYNEQFF.

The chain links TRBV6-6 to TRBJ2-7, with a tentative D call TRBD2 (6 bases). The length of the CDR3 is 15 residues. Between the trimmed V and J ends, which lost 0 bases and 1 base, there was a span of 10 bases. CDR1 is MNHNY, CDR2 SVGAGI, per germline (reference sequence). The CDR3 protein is CASSYSGGISYEQYF. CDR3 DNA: TGTGCCAGCAGTTACTCGGGCGGGATTTCCTACGAGCAGTACTTC.

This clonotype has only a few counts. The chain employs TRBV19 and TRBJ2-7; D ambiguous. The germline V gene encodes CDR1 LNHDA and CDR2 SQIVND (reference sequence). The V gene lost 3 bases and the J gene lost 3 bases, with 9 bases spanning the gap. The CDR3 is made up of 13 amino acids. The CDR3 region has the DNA TGTGCCAGTAGTATTGACAAGTACTACGAGCAGTACTTC. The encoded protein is CASSIDKYYEQYF. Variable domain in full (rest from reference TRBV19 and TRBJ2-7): DGGITQSPKYLFRKEGQNVTLSCEQNLNHDAMYWYRQDPGQGLRLIYYSQIVNDFQKGDIAEGYSVSREKKESFPLTVTSAQKNPTAFYLCASSIDKYYEQYFGPGTRLTVT.

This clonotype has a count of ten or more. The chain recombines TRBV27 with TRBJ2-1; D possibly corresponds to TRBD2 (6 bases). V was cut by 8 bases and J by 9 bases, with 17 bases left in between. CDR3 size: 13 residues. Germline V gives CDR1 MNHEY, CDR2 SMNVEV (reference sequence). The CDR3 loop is CASVWAGIREQFF. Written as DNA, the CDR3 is TGTGCCAGCGTTTGGGCGGGAATACGTGAGCAGTTCTTC.

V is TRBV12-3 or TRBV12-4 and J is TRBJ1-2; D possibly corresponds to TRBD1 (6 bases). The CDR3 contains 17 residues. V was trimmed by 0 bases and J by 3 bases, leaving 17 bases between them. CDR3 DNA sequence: TGTGCCAGCAGTTTAGCGGGCGGGGGCGTTTGGCACTATGGCTACACCTTC. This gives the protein CASSLAGGGVWHYGYTF.

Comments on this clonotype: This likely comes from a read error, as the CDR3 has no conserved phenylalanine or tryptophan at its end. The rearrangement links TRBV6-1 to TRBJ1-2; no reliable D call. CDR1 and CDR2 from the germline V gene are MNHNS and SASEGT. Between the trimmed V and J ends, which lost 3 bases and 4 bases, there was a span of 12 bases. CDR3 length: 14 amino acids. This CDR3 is CASSEIHGSYGYTS. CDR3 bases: TGTGCCAGCAGTGAGATTCATGGGTCCTATGGCTACACCTCC.

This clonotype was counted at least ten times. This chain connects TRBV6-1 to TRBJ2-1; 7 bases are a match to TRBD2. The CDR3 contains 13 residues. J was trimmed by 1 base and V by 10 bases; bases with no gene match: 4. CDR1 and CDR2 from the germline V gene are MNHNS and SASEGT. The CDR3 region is CATGGRSYNEQFF. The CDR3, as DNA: TGTGCCACCGGGGGGAGATCCTACAATGAGCAGTTCTTC.

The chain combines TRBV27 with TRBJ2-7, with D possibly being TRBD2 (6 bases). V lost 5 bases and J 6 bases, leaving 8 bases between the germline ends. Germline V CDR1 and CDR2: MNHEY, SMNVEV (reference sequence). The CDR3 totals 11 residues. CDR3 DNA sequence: TGTGCCAGCAGTAGGGGAGGCGAGCAGTACTTC. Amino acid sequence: CASSRGGEQYF.

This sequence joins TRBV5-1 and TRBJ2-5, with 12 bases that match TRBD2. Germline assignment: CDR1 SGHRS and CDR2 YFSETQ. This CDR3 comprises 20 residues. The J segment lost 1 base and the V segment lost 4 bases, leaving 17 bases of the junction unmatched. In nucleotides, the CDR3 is TGCGCCAGCAGCCCAGGGGCTAGCGGGAGGGGGACTATCTCCCAAGAGACCCAGTACTTC. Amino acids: CASSPGASGRGTISQETQYF. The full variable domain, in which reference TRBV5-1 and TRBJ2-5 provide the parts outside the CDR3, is KAGVTQTPRYLIKTRGQQVTLSCSPISGHRSVSWYQQTPGQGLQFLFEYFSETQRNKGNFPGRFSGRQFSNSRSEMNVSTLELGDSALYLCASSPGASGRGTISQETQYFGPGTRLLVL.